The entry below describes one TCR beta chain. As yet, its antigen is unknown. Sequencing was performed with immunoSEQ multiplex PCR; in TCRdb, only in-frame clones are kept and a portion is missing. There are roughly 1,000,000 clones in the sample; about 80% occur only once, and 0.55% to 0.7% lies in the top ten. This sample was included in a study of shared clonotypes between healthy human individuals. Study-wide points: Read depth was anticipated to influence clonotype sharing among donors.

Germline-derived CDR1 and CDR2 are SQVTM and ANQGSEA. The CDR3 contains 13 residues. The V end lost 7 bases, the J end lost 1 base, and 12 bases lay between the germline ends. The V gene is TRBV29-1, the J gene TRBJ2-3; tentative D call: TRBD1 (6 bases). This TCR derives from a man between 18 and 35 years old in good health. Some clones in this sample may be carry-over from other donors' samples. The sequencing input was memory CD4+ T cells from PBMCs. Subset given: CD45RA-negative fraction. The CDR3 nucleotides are TGCAGCGGTAAACAGGGCCGCACAGATACGCAGTATTTT. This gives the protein CSGKQGRTDTQYF.